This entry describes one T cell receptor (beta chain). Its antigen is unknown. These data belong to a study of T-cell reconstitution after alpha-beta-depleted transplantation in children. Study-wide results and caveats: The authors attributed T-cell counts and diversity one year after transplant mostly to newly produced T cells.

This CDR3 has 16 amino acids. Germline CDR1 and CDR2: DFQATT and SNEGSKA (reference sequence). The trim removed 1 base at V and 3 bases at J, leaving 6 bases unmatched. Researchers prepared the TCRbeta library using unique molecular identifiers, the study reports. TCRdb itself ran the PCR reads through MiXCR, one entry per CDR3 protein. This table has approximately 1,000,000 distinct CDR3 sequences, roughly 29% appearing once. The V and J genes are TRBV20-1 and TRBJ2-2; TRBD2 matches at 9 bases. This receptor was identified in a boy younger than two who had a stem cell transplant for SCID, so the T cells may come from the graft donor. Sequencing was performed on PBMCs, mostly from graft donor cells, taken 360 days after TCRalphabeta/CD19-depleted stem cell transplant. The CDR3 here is CSARVAGARDTGELFF. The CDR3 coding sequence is TGCAGTGCTAGAGTAGCGGGGGCCAGGGACACCGGGGAGCTGTTTTTT.